This T cell receptor (beta chain) was profiled in a study of OX40 agonist ivuxolimab in advanced cancers. General notes on the study: Ivuxolimab, which targeted the costimulatory receptor OX40 (CD134), was an agonistic, fully human IgG2 monoclonal antibody. Intravenous ivuxolimab was administered to patients every 2 weeks at six dose levels: 0.01, 0.1, 0.3, 1.5, 3 and 10 mg/kg. Partial responses occurred in three dose-escalation patients: two with cutaneous melanoma and one with hepatocellular carcinoma. Of the 52 patients in dose escalation, about 20 had hepatocellular carcinoma, around 15 had melanoma, 9 had renal cell carcinoma and 9 had head and neck cancer. Patients were allowed to have had prior anti-PD-1, anti-PD-L1 or anti-CTLA-4 therapy, and more than 35% of the dose-escalation patients had been treated with checkpoint inhibitors. The paper describes the monotherapy dose-escalation part (N ≈ 49 patients) of the phase I trial of ivuxolimab. A male proportion of around 83% and a mean age of about 60 years, ranging from 23 to 79, were recorded for the dose-escalation cohort. Peripheral TCRbeta sequencing was intended to test whether TCR sequence diversity was altered and clonal T-cell expansion was caused by ivuxolimab.

Notes on this clone: Its antigen is unknown. No base qualities exist here, and no much larger clone lies one base off it.

V and J lose 2 bases and 5 bases, and a span of 9 bases separates them. Sequences MDHEN (CDR1) and SYDVKM (CDR2) are obtained from the germline V gene. Reading from cysteine to phenylalanine, the CDR3 counts 13 amino acids. The entry retains the CDR3 DNA only, 39 bases that are in frame from base 1. Overall study results and their limits: Low levels of normalized T-cell clonal expansion were also seen in some patients who did not respond. At doses from 0.1 to 3.0 mg/kg, clonal expansion was seen in both CD4+ and CD8+ blood T cells between baseline and week 6. After ivuxolimab, more expanded clones were found on average in CD8+ T cells than in CD4+ T cells. In the 0.1-3.0 mg/kg groups, partial responders had among the lowest normalized peripheral clonal expansion, particularly in CD8+ T cells. The antigen specificity of the peripheral T cells that underwent clonal expansion was not determined.

The trial excluded patients who had a history of autoimmune disease or who were on systemic immunosuppression. Peripheral blood for TCR sequencing was collected from all dose cohorts at baseline, on cycle 4 day 1, and on cycle 7 day 1. The samples were taken from a phase I, first-in-human, multicenter, open-label dose-escalation trial of ivuxolimab. Adults with locally advanced or metastatic melanoma, renal cell carcinoma, hepatocellular carcinoma or head and neck squamous cell carcinoma were enrolled in the trial. Before TCR sequencing, CD4+ T cells and CD8+ T cells from peripheral blood were sorted into separate populations. Genomic DNA was extracted from sorted cells for sequencing of the TCRbeta CDR3 region. The immunoSEQ Assay was used for sequencing of TCRbeta CDR3 regions. TCRdb provides this immuneACCESS table in a form limited to in-frame rearrangements. Some clones are lacking; in checked studies, under half of them reflect an unresolved V gene, and why the rest are absent is not known. The sample table shows tens of thousands of clones, and approximately 80% are seen once. The ten largest make up 2% to 2.5% of the sample.

The starting material was CD4+ or CD8+ T cells sorted from blood, obtained in a trial of the OX40 agonist ivuxolimab. The chain was built from TRBV28 and TRBJ1-1; the D gene lacks a confident call. This sequence originates from an adult with an advanced solid tumor such as melanoma, head and neck, liver or kidney cancer. The CDR3 reads CASSLLGGTEAFF. Here is the DNA: TGTGCCAGCAGTTTACTCGGTGGGACTGAAGCTTTCTTT.